Listed below are T cell receptor beta chains from one sample, sequenced in a study of identical twins. A single record per CDR3 protein comes from TCRdb applying MiXCR to the 5' RACE reads. Of about 900,000 distinct CDR3 sequences listed, 12% were seen once; the top ten hold around 1.5%. These data also formed part of another study, on yellow fever vaccine responses in identical twins.

The material sequenced was PBMCs. Source of these receptors: a woman between 18 and 30 years old in good health. Each CDR3 is given with its conserved first and last residue. The D gene is left open where the match is weak. The size field is filled for only some rows; it gives once, few, many or a size class.

d_call | j_call | clone_size | v_call | cdr3_nt | cdr3_aa
NA | TRBJ1-4 | many | TRBV7-8 | TGTGCCAGCAGCCAATACGCAACTAATGAAAAACTGTTTTTT | CASSQYATNEKLFF
NA | TRBJ2-7 | NA | TRBV3-1 | TGTGCCAGCAGCGCTAGCGCGGGATCAAAATACGAGCAGTACTTC | CASSASAGSKYEQYF
NA | TRBJ2-5 | few | TRBV4-1 | TGCGCCAGCAGCCAAGGGGGAGCACCGCCAGAGACCCAGTACTTC | CASSQGGAPPETQYF
TRBD2 | TRBJ2-3 | NA | TRBV7-3 | TGTGCCAGCAGCGTAAAACCAAGACTAGCGGGAGATACGGGGGGCGATACGCAGTATTTT | CASSVKPRLAGDTGGDTQYF
NA | TRBJ1-1 | few | TRBV10-3 | TGTGCCATCACCTCGGGCAGGGGAGGGACTGAAGCTTTCTTT | CAITSGRGGTEAFF
TRBD2 | TRBJ2-7 | NA | TRBV6-2/TRBV6-3 | TGTGCCAGCAGTTACTCGTCGCTAGCGGGAGGCCACGGGGTCGAGCAGTACTTC | CASSYSSLAGGHGVEQYF
NA | TRBJ1-2 | few | TRBV12-3/TRBV12-4 | TGTGCCAGCAGTTTAAGACAATTTCTCTATGGCTACACCTTC | CASSLRQFLYGYTF
TRBD2 | TRBJ2-1 | few | TRBV28 | TGTGCCAGCAGTCCATACGCGGGACTAGCGGGAGGCAATGAGCAGTTCTTC | CASSPYAGLAGGNEQFF
NA | TRBJ2-3 | few | TRBV12-3/TRBV12-4 | TGTGCCAGCAGTCCTACGTGGGATACGCAGTATTTT | CASSPTWDTQYF
NA | TRBJ2-3 | NA | TRBV10-3 | TGTGCCATCAGTGAGTCGGTGCCGGGACAAGATACGCAGTATTTT | CAISESVPGQDTQYF
TRBD2 | TRBJ2-7 | few | TRBV7-9 | TGTGCCAGCAGCGGGGGTGAAGCGGGAGCTTTCGACGAGCAGTACTTC | CASSGGEAGAFDEQYF
TRBD2 | TRBJ2-3 | many | TRBV15 | TGTGCCACCAGCAGAACCCCTAGCGGGGATACGCAGTATTTT | CATSRTPSGDTQYF
NA | TRBJ2-5 | NA | TRBV5-1 | TGCGCCAGCAGCTTGTCCGTGGATGGTAACCAAGAGACCCAGTACTTC | CASSLSVDGNQETQYF
TRBD1 | TRBJ2-7 | NA | TRBV5-1 | TGCGCCAGCAGCTCCCAGGGGGCCCACTCCTACGAGCAGTACTTC | CASSSQGAHSYEQYF
NA | TRBJ1-1 | many | TRBV12-3/TRBV12-4 | TGTGCCAGCAGGGGCGAGGCGCTGACTGAAGCTTTCTTT | CASRGEALTEAFF
NA | TRBJ2-2 | many | TRBV12-3/TRBV12-4 | TGTGCCAGCAGTTTCCGGGAACAGGGGAACACCGGGGAGCTGTTTTTT | CASSFREQGNTGELFF
NA | TRBJ1-2 | many | TRBV12-3/TRBV12-4 | TGTGCCAGCAGCCCGGACACCTATGGCTACACCTTC | CASSPDTYGYTF
NA | TRBJ2-7 | NA | TRBV9 | TGTGCCAGCAGCGTCGTGGTGGGGCCGAAGAACGAGCAGTACTTC | CASSVVVGPKNEQYF
TRBD1 | TRBJ1-1 | NA | TRBV20-1 | TGCAGTGCTCCACTGCCTTGGGACAGAGAAGCTTTCTTT | CSAPLPWDREAFF
TRBD2 | TRBJ2-1 | NA | TRBV15 | TGTGCCACCAGCACATTAGCGGGAGTTCTTGAGCAGTTCTTC | CATSTLAGVLEQFF
TRBD2 | TRBJ2-1 | few | TRBV15 | TGTGCCACCAGCAGAGAAGGCGGGAGGGGTCTGCGCAATGAGCAGTTCTTC | CATSREGGRGLRNEQFF
NA | TRBJ1-3 | NA | TRBV12-3/TRBV12-4 | TGTGCCAGCAGTTTGGGGCGGAGTCCCTCTGGAAACACCATATATTTT | CASSLGRSPSGNTIYF
NA | TRBJ2-5 | NA | TRBV9 | TGTGCCAGCAGCGTAGGGGTATTCCGCCGACCAGGGGATGAGACCCAGTACTTC | CASSVGVFRRPGDETQYF
TRBD1 | TRBJ1-1 | few | TRBV2 | TGTGCCAGCAGTATTCTTTCGTCGGGACAGGGGGCGCATAGGGTGGACACTGAAGCTTTCTTT | CASSILSSGQGAHRVDTEAFF
NA | TRBJ2-1 | few | TRBV12-3/TRBV12-4 | TGTGCCAGCATGTTAGAGTACAATGAGCAGTTCTTC | CASMLEYNEQFF
NA | TRBJ2-3 | NA | TRBV11-2 | TGTGCCAGCAGCTTCGTGGCCAATACGCAGTATTTT | CASSFVANTQYF
TRBD1 | TRBJ2-2 | many | TRBV3-1 | TGTGCCAGCAGCCAAGATGGCAGGGGGCGTACCGGGGAGCTGTTTTTT | CASSQDGRGRTGELFF
NA | TRBJ2-7 | many | TRBV18 | TGTGCCAGCTCACTCGACTTTTACGAGCAGTACTTC | CASSLDFYEQYF
NA | TRBJ2-1 | NA | TRBV12-3/TRBV12-4 | TGTGCCAGCAGTGACTCTAGTGGTACGTCGAATGAGCAGTTCTTC | CASSDSSGTSNEQFF
NA | TRBJ1-2 | NA | TRBV29-1 | TGCAGCGCCGGACATCGAGTTTATGGCTACACCTTC | CSAGHRVYGYTF
TRBD2 | TRBJ2-1 | few | TRBV20-1 | TGCAGTGCTAGCCCCCTCAGCGGGAGGTGGGACAATGAGCAGTTCTTC | CSASPLSGRWDNEQFF
NA | TRBJ1-2 | many | TRBV12-3/TRBV12-4 | TGTGCCAGCACTCAGGGGCATGGCTACACCTTC | CASTQGHGYTF
NA | TRBJ2-2 | NA | TRBV24-1 | TGTGCCACCAGTGACTTGCGGATAGAACAGGGGAACACCGGGGAGCTGTTTTTT | CATSDLRIEQGNTGELFF
TRBD1 | TRBJ2-2 | few | TRBV6-1 | TGTGCCAGTACAGGGGTGCCGAACACCGGGGAGCTGTTTTTT | CASTGVPNTGELFF
NA | TRBJ2-7 | few | TRBV5-6 | TGTGCCAGCAGCTTGTATATCGGATTACACCACGAGCAGTACTTC | CASSLYIGLHHEQYF
TRBD2 | TRBJ2-3 | NA | TRBV19 | TGTGCCAGTAGTAGCGGGCTAGCGGGAGGCCCAGATACGCAGTATTTT | CASSSGLAGGPDTQYF
TRBD2 | TRBJ2-2 | NA | TRBV7-3 | TGTGCCAGCAGCCCAAGGGTAGCGGGTCGAGGCGCCGGGGAGCTGTTTTTT | CASSPRVAGRGAGELFF
NA | TRBJ2-1 | few | TRBV12-3/TRBV12-4 | TGTGCCAGCACCCTGAGGGACTCCAACAATGAGCAGTTCTTC | CASTLRDSNNEQFF
TRBD1 | TRBJ1-2 | NA | TRBV6-2/TRBV6-3 | TGTGCCAGCAGCCTCGGGACAGGGGGAGTTATTAACTATGGCTACACCTTC | CASSLGTGGVINYGYTF
NA | TRBJ2-1 | few | TRBV5-1 | TGCGCCAGCAGCCGGACAGACCGGAGCTCCTACAATGAGCAGTTCTTC | CASSRTDRSSYNEQFF
NA | TRBJ2-2 | NA | TRBV10-3 | TGTGCCATCAGGACCCCGACAAGCTCGGGCACCGGGGAGCTGTTTTTT | CAIRTPTSSGTGELFF